This paragraph covers one TCR beta chain sequence. No antigen is known for it. This specimen comes from a study of cytomegalovirus exposure and HLA in healthy donors. For the study at large: A later analysis reported the 90 to 150 validation repertoires used the same platform as the approximately 670 first-cohort repertoires. Study-level findings and limits: The study designated about 180 TCR beta chains cytomegalovirus-associated. Subsequent analysis showed first-cohort TCR clusters tending to co-occur in some 110 validation repertoires.

J was trimmed by 9 bases and V by 4 bases; bases with no gene match: 7. Germline CDR1 SGHRS, CDR2 YFSETQ. CDR3 size: 13 residues. The method was immunoSEQ multiplex PCR; TCRdb's version includes in-frame clones alone and lacks a portion of them. The table has about 140,000 clones, 85% to 90% seen once; the top ten hold less than 3.5%. V gene TRBV5-1 combines with J gene TRBJ2-1; 7 bases align to TRBD1. The source material was PBMCs. The clonotype was recovered from a man in his late teens or twenties in good health and CMV-seronegative. The CDR3 region is CASSIDREGEQFF. DNA for the CDR3: TGCGCCAGCAGCATCGACAGGGAAGGTGAGCAGTTCTTC.